This T cell receptor (beta chain) was captured in a study of blood T cells in healthy people across ages (dated by TCRdb to between 2015 and 2017). As for the study more broadly: In model experiments, template switching captured roughly one uniquely barcoded TCR beta cDNA molecule for every two T cells. Age-related changes in TCR beta repertoire diversity were measured in the study by deep sequencing normalized with unique cDNA molecular identifiers. The donors were divided into four age groups: young (average roughly 17 years), middle-aged (under 40), aged (around 67) and long-lived (around 80). To avoid experimental bias, donors of different ages were spread randomly across the sequencing lanes. For two donors (one aged 18 to 30 and one aged 80 or older), the study analyzed two additional independent replicas of 1 million unique cDNA reads from the same blood draw. Points the paper makes about the study in general: Because the CMV infection status of the donors was unknown, age-related changes in expanded clonotypes may potentially have been confounded. Estimates of total diversity based on one million sequenced T cells were considered lower bounds and underestimates. The percentage of naive T cells measured by flow cytometry correlated strongly with observed TCR beta diversity. As age increased, observed TCR beta diversity per million T cells dropped in a roughly linear way, and a significant reduction was already evident by age 40. Because profiling used bulk unsorted PBMCs, naive and antigen-experienced compartments could not be compared conclusively. Compared with the aged group, the long-lived group had more naive CD4+ T cells, fewer expanded clones and increased TCR diversity, suggesting age selection.

The 39 donors, aged roughly 6 to 90 years, were systemically healthy Caucasian individuals from Russia. Roughly 10 milliliters of peripheral blood were collected from each donor into EDTA-treated Vacutainer tubes. Ficoll-Paque density-gradient centrifugation was used to isolate PBMCs, with at least 7 million per sample. Total RNA, at least 5.5 micrograms per sample, was extracted from PBMCs with Trizol reagent. For every donor, flow cytometry on a PBMC aliquot measured the percentage of naive CD45RAhigh/CD27high T cells. Libraries came from 5' RACE. TCRdb shows the sequencer as Illumina HiSeq 2500. A second roughly 7 to 12 cycle PCR used a sample-barcoded 5' primer and a J-beta primer mix. Each TCR beta cDNA molecule received a unique molecular identifier from a template-switch 5' adaptor carrying 12 random nucleotides. At least 2.5 million CDR3-containing paired-end reads were obtained from each sample. First-strand cDNA was synthesized from all RNA with the Mint cDNA synthesis kit, primed by a TRBC-specific oligonucleotide. After uracil-DNA glycosylase treatment, a first 18-cycle PCR used universal primers M1SS and BC2_uni_R on all cDNA. Per the original workflow: Each sample was normalized by randomly selecting 1 million high-quality reads, each carrying a distinct molecular identifier. Reads with shared molecular identifiers were discarded instead of being binned into consensus sequences. MiTCR, with a Q25 quality threshold and the strictest error-elimination algorithm, was used for CDR3 identification, clonotype clustering and error correction. Lower-bound total TCR beta diversity was estimated with a nonparametric unseen species model using Euler transformation. The public sequencing data were trimmed at Q25 with fastp and processed into clonotypes with MiXCR by TCRdb, which kept only in-frame beta chains. For every CDR3 protein sequence, its rows merge into one entry that carries the most common genes and DNA. The V and J calls and clone size are TCRdb's, not the authors'. For this sample the table gives fewer than 1,000,000 distinct CDR3 sequences, of which 46% were detected only once. Of the sample, 15% to 20% falls within the top ten clones.

Concerning this clonotype: Its cognate antigen has yet to be identified. No qualities accompany the bases; no much larger clone lies one base away.

The sample taken for sequencing was blood. This TCR came from a man older than 75 in good health.

For the CDR3, the sequence is CATGLAGVETQYF. The DNA sequence reads TGTGCCACGGGACTAGCGGGAGTAGAGACCCAGTACTTC. Recombination connected TRBV12-3 or TRBV12-4 to TRBJ2-5; TRBD2 lines up with 14 middle nucleotides. The CDR3 sequence holds 13 residues, the cysteine and phenylalanine included. The DNA shown is the 39-base CDR3, in frame from base 1. V trim: 10 bases; J trim: 4 bases; unmatched bases: 2.